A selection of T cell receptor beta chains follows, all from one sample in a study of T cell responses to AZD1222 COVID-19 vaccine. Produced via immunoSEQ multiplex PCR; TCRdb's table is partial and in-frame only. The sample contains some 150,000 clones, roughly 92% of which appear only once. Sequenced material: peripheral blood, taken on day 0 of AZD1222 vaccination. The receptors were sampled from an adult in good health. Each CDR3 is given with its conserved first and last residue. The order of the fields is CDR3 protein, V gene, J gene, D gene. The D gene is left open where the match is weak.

CDR3 protein: CASSPSGRHPTEAFF; V gene: TRBV7-2; J gene: TRBJ1-1; D gene: .
CDR3 protein: CASSSEGISGNTIYF; V gene: TRBV7-9; J gene: TRBJ1-3; D gene: .
CDR3 protein: CASSLAANRVRNSPLHF; V gene: TRBV5-6; J gene: TRBJ1-6; D gene: .
CDR3 protein: CATSDPGTANYGYTF; V gene: TRBV24-1; J gene: TRBJ1-2; D gene: .
CDR3 protein: CASSFRYYNSPLHF; V gene: TRBV28; J gene: TRBJ1-6; D gene: .
CDR3 protein: CASSPDYSNQPQHF; V gene: TRBV18; J gene: TRBJ1-5; D gene: .
CDR3 protein: CASSLAQGRADGYTF; V gene: TRBV7-2; J gene: TRBJ1-2; D gene: .
CDR3 protein: CASRAGTSGRTGVPYEQYF; V gene: TRBV2; J gene: TRBJ2-7; D gene: TRBD2
CDR3 protein: CASTAGQDQPQHF; V gene: TRBV2; J gene: TRBJ1-5; D gene: .
CDR3 protein: CASSQGKGTNTGELFF; V gene: TRBV3-1/TRBV3-2; J gene: TRBJ2-2; D gene: .
CDR3 protein: CASRRKGLADTYNEQFF; V gene: TRBV19; J gene: TRBJ2-1; D gene: TRBD2
CDR3 protein: CASSLDRGSGEKLFF; V gene: TRBV2; J gene: TRBJ1-4; D gene: TRBD1
CDR3 protein: CASSLSMDRVEKLFF; V gene: TRBV7-8; J gene: TRBJ1-4; D gene: TRBD1
CDR3 protein: CASSPRRGGYEQYF; V gene: TRBV13; J gene: TRBJ2-7; D gene: .
CDR3 protein: CASSAMTDGYGYTF; V gene: TRBV6-2/TRBV6-3; J gene: TRBJ1-2; D gene: .
CDR3 protein: CASSSRQASYEQYF; V gene: TRBV7-2; J gene: TRBJ2-7; D gene: .
CDR3 protein: CASSLGGGAAGELFF; V gene: TRBV5-6; J gene: TRBJ2-2; D gene: TRBD2
CDR3 protein: CASSPLAGGLEADTQYF; V gene: TRBV7-8; J gene: TRBJ2-3; D gene: TRBD2
CDR3 protein: CASSLFGDTDTQYF; V gene: TRBV7-2; J gene: TRBJ2-3; D gene: .
CDR3 protein: CASSQAWGGELFF; V gene: TRBV11-3; J gene: TRBJ2-2; D gene: .
CDR3 protein: CASSLLMAGRDEKLFF; V gene: TRBV11-2; J gene: TRBJ1-4; D gene: .
CDR3 protein: CASSPSGGAWGEQYF; V gene: TRBV7-9; J gene: TRBJ2-7; D gene: .
CDR3 protein: CASSPGSYNEQFF; V gene: TRBV28; J gene: TRBJ2-1; D gene: .
CDR3 protein: CASSFPSDEQYF; V gene: TRBV5-1; J gene: TRBJ2-7; D gene: .
CDR3 protein: CASTNQPQHF; V gene: TRBV10-1; J gene: TRBJ1-5; D gene: .
CDR3 protein: CASSILDRGSGYGNQPQHF; V gene: TRBV19; J gene: TRBJ1-5; D gene: TRBD1
CDR3 protein: CASGLQDHEQFF; V gene: TRBV12-5; J gene: TRBJ2-1; D gene: .
CDR3 protein: CASSPIGRQGSNYGYTF; V gene: TRBV18; J gene: TRBJ1-2; D gene: TRBD1
CDR3 protein: CASSQDTGKQYF; V gene: TRBV3-1/TRBV3-2; J gene: TRBJ2-7; D gene: .
CDR3 protein: CASSVAGESNEQFF; V gene: TRBV6-4; J gene: TRBJ2-1; D gene: TRBD2
CDR3 protein: CASSSGSMNTEAFF; V gene: TRBV5-1; J gene: TRBJ1-1; D gene: .
CDR3 protein: CASSLPGQTQSPLHF; V gene: TRBV11-2; J gene: TRBJ1-6; D gene: TRBD1
CDR3 protein: CASSPSVSYNSPLHF; V gene: TRBV18; J gene: TRBJ1-6; D gene: .
CDR3 protein: CASSHEDYEQYF; V gene: TRBV18; J gene: TRBJ2-7; D gene: .
CDR3 protein: CASSIRDSEEKLFF; V gene: TRBV5-1; J gene: TRBJ1-4; D gene: TRBD1
CDR3 protein: CASSEAGERSYNEQFF; V gene: TRBV2; J gene: TRBJ2-1; D gene: .
CDR3 protein: CASSGGSGTISYNEQFF; V gene: TRBV2; J gene: TRBJ2-1; D gene: TRBD2
CDR3 protein: CASSERGAFRNTGELFF; V gene: TRBV7-7; J gene: TRBJ2-2; D gene: .
CDR3 protein: CAVQGAYNSPLHF; V gene: TRBV10-3; J gene: TRBJ1-6; D gene: TRBD1
CDR3 protein: CASSLGTGGSGNTIYF; V gene: TRBV5-1; J gene: TRBJ1-3; D gene: TRBD1